These T cell receptor beta chains were read from a single sample in a study of patients and donors after allogeneic stem cell transplantation. A single record per CDR3 protein comes from TCRdb applying MiXCR to the RT-PCR reads. The profile covers approximately 200,000 distinct CDR3 sequences, with roughly 14% appearing a single time and roughly 11% taken by the ten largest. The source material was blood, either unsorted or a sorted T cell fraction (not recorded which). The source is a human donor who was either an allogeneic HSCT recipient or a stem cell or donor lymphocyte infusion donor (not recorded which). It is not recorded whose cells these are; they may come from a transplant donor. The CDR3 runs from the conserved cysteine through the conserved F or W. The D gene is left open where the match is weak. Clone size, where shown, is once, few, many, or a class for clones that have expanded.

V	D	size	J	DNA	CDR3
TRBV20-1	TRBD2	NA	TRBJ2-7	TGCAGTGCCCGCTCCCCCGCTAGCGGGAGCGGCGAGCAGTACTTC	CSARSPASGSGEQYF
TRBV20-1	TRBD1	few	TRBJ2-3	TGCAGTGCGCAACAGGGGGCTGGTCCCACAGATACGCAGTATTTT	CSAQQGAGPTDTQYF
TRBV19	NA	NA	TRBJ2-7	TGTGCCAGTACCCGGACAGTCAACTCCTACGAGCAGTACTTC	CASTRTVNSYEQYF
TRBV7-2	TRBD2	few	TRBJ2-1	TGTGCCAGCAGCTTATTCCCTAGCGGGGGGGCGGGGAATGAGCAGTTCTTC	CASSLFPSGGAGNEQFF
TRBV28	TRBD1	NA	TRBJ2-3	TGTGCCAGCAGCGTAGACAGGGGGCAAGAAGATACGCAGTATTTT	CASSVDRGQEDTQYF
TRBV6-1	NA	few	TRBJ1-6	TGTGCCAGCAGACTGGACAACTCCTATAATTCACCCCTCCACTTT	CASRLDNSYNSPLHF
TRBV20-1	TRBD2	many	TRBJ2-5	TGCAGTGCTAGAAAACGGACTAGCGGGAGGGCCGGAGAGACCCAGTACTTC	CSARKRTSGRAGETQYF
TRBV29-1	TRBD1	few	TRBJ1-2	TGCAGCACCGGGGCGGGACAGGAGAACTATGGCTACACCTTC	CSTGAGQENYGYTF
TRBV18	TRBD1	many	TRBJ1-1	TGTGCCAGCTCACCATCAGGGGGCACTGAAGCTTTCTTT	CASSPSGGTEAFF
TRBV12-3/TRBV12-4	NA	NA	TRBJ2-7	TGTGCCAGCAGTTTACAATTTCTCCTCTACGAGCAGTACTTC	CASSLQFLLYEQYF
TRBV7-8	TRBD2	many	TRBJ2-7	TGTGCCAGCAGCGCAGCGGGAGAGGCCTACGAGCAGTACTTC	CASSAAGEAYEQYF
TRBV7-2	TRBD2	many	TRBJ2-5	TGTGCCAGCAGCTTAGTTTCCGGGAGGGAGACCCAGTACTTC	CASSLVSGRETQYF
TRBV3-1	NA	few	TRBJ2-3	TGTGCCAGCAGCCAAGGAGGGGGTTGGACAGATACGCAGTATTTT	CASSQGGGWTDTQYF
TRBV4-2	TRBD2	many	TRBJ2-1	TGTGCCAGCAGCCAAAACCTCCGGGATCGGACTAGGATGTTCTTC	CASSQNLRDRTRMFF
TRBV6-1	NA	few	TRBJ1-5	TGTGCCAGCAGTGAGGGCATGTCCAGGCGGGTTCAGCCCCAGCATTTT	CASSEGMSRRVQPQHF
TRBV29-1	TRBD2	few	TRBJ2-5	TGCAGCGTTGTCGGGGGGGGCGGATGGGGAATTGAGACCCAGTACTTC	CSVVGGGGWGIETQYF
TRBV6-6	TRBD1	NA	TRBJ1-1	TGTGCCAGCAACCAACAGGGGTCCACTGAAGCTTTCTTT	CASNQQGSTEAFF
TRBV28	NA	few	TRBJ1-1	TGTGCCAGCAGTTTTTGGCAGGGGAACACTGAAGCTTTCTTT	CASSFWQGNTEAFF
TRBV20-1	TRBD2	few	TRBJ2-1	TGCAGTGTTGCGGGGGGGAGCTCCTACAATGAGCAGTTCTTC	CSVAGGSSYNEQFF
TRBV6-1	NA	few	TRBJ1-2	TGTGCCAGCGCCCCCCTTGACATCGCGCTCAGCTATGGCTACACCTTC	CASAPLDIALSYGYTF
TRBV20-1	NA	many	TRBJ2-4	TGCAGTGCTAGGGGGTTAGCCAAAAACATTCAGTACTTC	CSARGLAKNIQYF
TRBV4-1	TRBD1	few	TRBJ2-6	TGCGCCAGCAGCCAAGATCCTGGACAGGGGCTTTCTGGGGCCAACGTCCTGACTTTC	CASSQDPGQGLSGANVLTF
TRBV7-2	NA	NA	TRBJ1-5	TGTGCCAGCAGCTTAGCTCCCAGGGCGAGCGGTCAGCCCCAGCATTTT	CASSLAPRASGQPQHF
TRBV7-8	NA	many	TRBJ2-7	TGTGCCAGCAGGCAAAGCTTAACCTACGAGCAGTACTTC	CASRQSLTYEQYF
TRBV18	TRBD1	few	TRBJ1-2	TGTGCCAGCTCAGCCGGACAGGGAGGCTATGGCTACACCTTC	CASSAGQGGYGYTF
TRBV12-3/TRBV12-4	TRBD2	NA	TRBJ2-3	TGTGCCAGCAGTTTAGCGGGGGGGGTCCCAGATACGCAGTATTTT	CASSLAGGVPDTQYF
TRBV10-3	NA	once	TRBJ1-4	TGTGCCATCAGGGAAGGATCCTTCGAAAAACTGTTTTTT	CAIREGSFEKLFF
TRBV12-3/TRBV12-4	TRBD1	NA	TRBJ1-4	TGTGCCAGCAGTTCCGGGAGTTCGACAGGGAAAAAACTGTTTTTT	CASSSGSSTGKKLFF
TRBV20-1	NA	NA	TRBJ1-5	TGCAGTGCTGGGGGTCAAACTTCGGGCAATCAGCCCCAGCATTTT	CSAGGQTSGNQPQHF
TRBV29-1	TRBD1	medium-sized	TRBJ1-4	TGCAGCGTTGACACTGGGACAGGGGGCGAAAAACTGTTTTTT	CSVDTGTGGEKLFF
TRBV6-5	TRBD1	NA	TRBJ2-5	TGTGCCAGCAGTTACTTAACCGGGACAGGGAGGCCAGAGACCCAGTACTTC	CASSYLTGTGRPETQYF
TRBV12-3/TRBV12-4	NA	NA	TRBJ1-2	TGTGCCAGCAACAAGGCGGAGTACTATGGCTACACCTTC	CASNKAEYYGYTF
TRBV7-8	NA	NA	TRBJ1-1	TGTGCCAGCAGCTTCGTGTCTTACAGGGCGGGTCCAGACACTGAAGCTTTCTTT	CASSFVSYRAGPDTEAFF
TRBV20-1	NA	few	TRBJ1-1	TGCAGCTCACCCCTCGGGGGGTCGAGGACTGAAGCTTTCTTT	CSSPLGGSRTEAFF
TRBV6-1	NA	NA	TRBJ2-5	TGTGCCAGCAGCCACGGGCCGTTAGAAGAGACCCAGTACTTC	CASSHGPLEETQYF
TRBV5-1	TRBD2	few	TRBJ2-3	TGCGCCAGCAGCGCAGGGACTAGCGGGGATAGCACAGATACGCAGTATTTT	CASSAGTSGDSTDTQYF
TRBV9	NA	NA	TRBJ2-7	TGTGCCAGCAGCGCAACAGCGGGCGTCGACTACGAGCAGTACTTC	CASSATAGVDYEQYF